Following are 9 T cell receptor beta chains from one sample sequenced in a study of early T cells in non-severe SARS-CoV-2 infection. TCRdb redid the calling of the 5' RACE reads with MiXCR, one entry per CDR3 protein. The data contain about 50,000 distinct CDR3 sequences, about 5.2% of them singletons. The specimen was whole blood, collected at baseline. The receptors were sampled from an adult who was a healthcare worker with PCR-confirmed SARS-CoV-2 infection or an uninfected control (not recorded which).

Many counts were recorded for this clonotype. The V gene is TRBV11-3, the J gene TRBJ2-1, with no clear D. This CDR3 is built from 19 residues. The germline V gene has CDR1 SGHNT and CDR2 YENEEA. The V end lost 5 bases, the J end lost 2 bases, and 25 bases lay between the germline ends. The CDR3, as DNA: TGTGCCAGCAGCCCCCCAAGCTCATTAGCCGTAGTACCCTACAATGAGCAGTTCTTC. Translation gives CASSPPSSLAVVPYNEQFF.

This clonotype was detected ten times or more. This rearrangement joins TRBV6-1 to TRBJ1-5, with 8 bases aligning to TRBD1. Trimming at V came to 2 bases and at J to 6 bases, leaving 6 bases not matched to a gene. The CDR3 consists of 15 residues. Germline lookup yields CDR1 MNHNS and CDR2 SASEGT. Here the CDR3 reads CASSEWGQESQPQHF. The DNA for the CDR3 is TGTGCCAGCAGTGAATGGGGACAGGAAAGTCAGCCCCAGCATTTT.

This clonotype was counted ten times or more. CDR3 DNA: TGTGCCAGCAGCCCGGCCGGGACAGGGAGGAATGAGCAGTTCTTC. Protein product: CASSPAGTGRNEQFF. This chain uses TRBV3-1 with TRBJ2-1, with 9 bases identical to TRBD1. The V and J ends lost 4 bases and 7 bases, in that order; junction bases with no gene match: 8. Germline V gives CDR1 LGHDT, CDR2 YNNKEL (reference sequence). The CDR3 loop spans 15 amino acids.

This clonotype occurred many times. The chain has TRBV20-1 and TRBJ2-7; 11 nucleotides line up with TRBD1. V trimming: 3 bases; J trimming: 4 bases; junction bases outside the gene matches: 5. This CDR3 has 14 amino acids. Germline CDR1 is DFQATT and CDR2 is SNEGSKA (reference sequence). CDR3: CSASRTGGLYEQYF. CDR3 nucleotides: TGCAGTGCTAGCCGGACAGGGGGCCTGTACGAGCAGTACTTC.

This clonotype was observed many times. This chain links TRBV11-2 with TRBJ2-7; D might be TRBD1 or TRBD2, each matching 5 bases. The germline CDR1 and CDR2 sequences are SGHAT and FQNNGV. CDR3 size: 14 residues. V was pared by 7 bases and J by 5 bases, with 18 bases between. CDR3 nucleotides: TGTGCCAGCACTGAGACCCCAGGGAGCCACGAGCAGTACTTC. Protein sequence: CASTETPGSHEQYF.

This clonotype was counted many times. V and J are TRBV9 and TRBJ2-2; D uncertain. The length of the CDR3 is 13 residues. Trimming shortened V by 2 bases and J by 7 bases, and 9 bases separated the two germline ends. Germline V gene sequence: CDR1 SGDLS, CDR2 YYNGEE. The CDR3 sequence: CASSVVEFGELFF. CDR3 nucleotides: TGTGCCAGCAGCGTCGTGGAGTTCGGGGAGCTGTTTTTT.

CDR3 coding DNA: TGCGCCAGCAGCCAAGTTGCGGACCCGGCGGCCAATGAGCAGTTCTTC. Translating gives CASSQVADPAANEQFF. The chain has TRBV4-1 and TRBJ2-1; D ambiguous. Trimming shortened V by 1 base and J by 6 bases, and 16 bases separated the two germline ends. In germline, CDR1 is MGHRA, CDR2 YSYEKL. This CDR3 contains 16 residues.

There are many counts of this clonotype. This sequence joins TRBV28 and TRBJ2-7; 10 positions agree with TRBD2. CDR1 and CDR2 from the germline V gene are MDHEN and SYDVKM. The CDR3 covers 14 residues. The junction had 8 bases not matched to a gene; V was cut back by 5 bases and J by 7 bases. CDR3 bases: TGTGCCAGCAGTAGCGGGGGGACTAGCGATGAGCAGTACTTC. It yields the protein CASSSGGTSDEQYF.

This clonotype was seen ten or more times. The chain joins TRBV7-6 to TRBJ1-4; D is possibly TRBD1 (6 bases). CDR1 is SGHVS, CDR2 FNYEAQ, per germline. Between the trimmed V and J ends, which lost 3 bases and 1 base, there was a span of 9 bases. This CDR3 has 15 amino acids. This CDR3 is CASSFGQLTNEKLFF. The CDR3 DNA follows: TGTGCCAGCAGCTTCGGACAGCTAACTAATGAAAAACTGTTTTTT.